These 28 T cell receptor beta chains share one sample of origin, sequenced in a study of T cells in Graves' hyperthyroidism and ophthalmopathy. Amplified TCR beta CDR3 regions derived from RNA transcripts. First-round RT-PCR targeting the TCR CDR3 was performed with the HTBI primer set. TCRdb reprocessed the multiplex PCR reads with MiXCR, giving one entry per CDR3 protein. The sample carries a few hundred thousand distinct CDR3 sequences, 46% recorded once. The source material was peripheral blood or thyroid tissue (not recorded which). Every receptor here comes from an adult woman with Graves' disease, either hyperthyroidism or ophthalmopathy (not recorded which).

This clonotype is a singleton in its sample. The chain employs TRBV20-1 and TRBJ2-7; D call uncertain. V was clipped by 0 bases and J by 0 bases, with 6 bases between them. Germline V gives CDR1 DFQATT, CDR2 SNEGSKA (reference sequence). This CDR3 spans 13 amino acids. The CDR3 loop is CSARELDSYEQYF. CDR3 sequence (DNA): TGCAGTGCTAGAGAGCTAGACTCCTACGAGCAGTACTTC.

This chain uses TRBV7-3 with TRBJ2-7; D uncertain. The V gene's germline CDR1 is SGHTA and CDR2 FQGTGA. The V gene lost 5 bases and the J gene lost 3 bases, with 11 bases spanning the gap. This CDR3 is 13 amino acids long. CDR3 DNA sequence: TGTGCCAGCAGCGGCTCCCCAGGCTACGAGCAGTACTTC. It codes for CASSGSPGYEQYF.

This rearrangement joins TRBV29-1 to TRBJ1-4, with D hard to call. Looked up from germline, CDR1 is SQVTM and CDR2 is ANQGSEA. The CDR3 contains 14 residues. V was cut by 1 base and J by 8 bases, with 14 bases left in between. The CDR3 loop is CSVEGAIGREKLFF. CDR3 nucleotides: TGCAGCGTTGAAGGGGCAATAGGGAGGGAAAAACTGTTTTTT.

The rearrangement links TRBV6-1 to TRBJ2-7; D is ambiguous. The V and J ends lost 5 bases and 2 bases respectively, with 10 bases between them. Per germline, CDR1 MNHNS and CDR2 SASEGT. This CDR3 contains 13 residues. The CDR3 nucleotides are TGTGCCAGCAGTCACACAGTGACCTACGAGCAGTACTTC. Protein: CASSHTVTYEQYF.

In its sample, this clonotype was seen many times. This chain uses TRBV20-1 with TRBJ2-7; 11 nucleotides agree with TRBD2. The V gene's germline CDR1 is DFQATT and CDR2 SNEGSKA (reference sequence). J was trimmed by 7 bases and V by 5 bases; bases with no gene match: 4. CDR3 length: 12 residues. The CDR3 region has the DNA TGCAGTGCTGAGACTAGCGGGGAGGAGCAGTACTTC. This sequence encodes CSAETSGEEQYF.

This clonotype was counted many times. V is TRBV19 and J is TRBJ1-5; no clear D gene. Looked up from germline, CDR1 is LNHDA and CDR2 is SQIVND (reference sequence). The CDR3 loop spans 14 amino acids. The V end lost 5 bases, the J end lost 2 bases, and 10 bases lay between the germline ends. The CDR3 loop reads CASSYGRGNQPQHF. DNA of the CDR3: TGTGCCAGTAGTTACGGGCGGGGCAATCAGCCCCAGCATTTT.

This clonotype was recorded many times. The chain employs TRBV29-1 and TRBJ1-2, with a possible D match to TRBD1 (5 bases). CDR1 SQVTM and CDR2 ANQGSEA come from the germline V gene. The CDR3 covers 14 residues. The germline V and J ends were trimmed by 5 bases and 6 bases, with 19 bases remaining between them. The CDR3 DNA reads as TGCAGCGTTACGTTTCAGGGCCAACAGGATGGCTACACCTTC. This sequence encodes CSVTFQGQQDGYTF.

This chain joins TRBV13 and TRBJ2-7; 10 nucleotides line up with TRBD2. The germline V gene encodes CDR1 PRHDT and CDR2 FYEKMQ (reference sequence). This CDR3 is built from 14 residues. After removal of 4 bases from V and 7 bases from J, the junction contained 7 bases not matched to a gene. The CDR3 nucleotides read TGTGCCAGCAGCTCAGGACTAGCGGACCTGGAGCAGTACTTC. It encodes CASSSGLADLEQYF.

This clonotype was detected only a few times. CDR3 loop: CASSYHTGGQETQYF. The CDR3, as DNA: TGTGCCAGCAGTTACCATACAGGGGGTCAAGAGACCCAGTACTTC. V gene TRBV6-2 or TRBV6-3 combines with J gene TRBJ2-5, with 8 nucleotides matching TRBD1. This CDR3 contains 15 residues. V dropped 2 bases and J dropped 2; count of bases not matched to a gene: 4. Germline V gene data show CDR1 as MNHEY and CDR2 as SVGEGT.

This clonotype was observed a handful of times. The V and J genes are TRBV7-2 and TRBJ1-5; 10 bases line up with TRBD1. The J segment lost 4 bases and the V segment lost 5 bases, leaving 5 bases of the junction unmatched. Germline CDR1 is SGHTA and CDR2 is FQGNSA. The CDR3 sequence is 15 residues long. For the CDR3, the DNA is TGTGCCAGCAGCATCTGGACAGGGGGGAATCAGCCCCAGCATTTT. Amino acids: CASSIWTGGNQPQHF.

In this sample, this clonotype turned up a few times. The chain joins TRBV4-3 to TRBJ2-7; D gene unclear. Germline assignment: CDR1 LGHNA and CDR2 YSLEER. Trimming cost V 0 bases and J 4 bases, with 22 bases left between them. This CDR3 contains 18 residues. CDR3 in amino acids: CASSQDLLSEPTDYEQYF. The DNA for the CDR3 is TGCGCCAGCAGCCAAGATCTTTTGTCCGAGCCCACGGATTACGAGCAGTACTTC.

This clonotype has a count of ten or more. This chain joins TRBV11-2 and TRBJ1-3; D unclear. The CDR3 covers 13 residues. Trimming cost V 0 bases and J 7 bases, with 7 bases left between them. Germline CDR1 reads SGHAT; CDR2 reads FQNNGV. CDR3 loop: CASSLEGGNTIYF. The DNA for the CDR3 is TGTGCCAGCAGCTTAGAAGGAGGGAACACCATATATTTT.

The rearrangement joins TRBV11-2 to TRBJ2-7; D is perhaps TRBD2 (5 bases). V lost 5 bases and J 3 bases, leaving 14 bases between the germline ends. CDR3 length: 14 residues. Germline V gives CDR1 SGHAT, CDR2 FQNNGV. The CDR3 nucleotides read TGTGCCAGCAGCGTTACTAGTTCTGGCTACGAGCAGTACTTC. Residues: CASSVTSSGYEQYF.

About this clonotype: Possible read error: a much larger clone is one base away. The chain employs TRBV19 and TRBJ1-5, with D possibly being TRBD1 (5 bases). Looked up from germline, CDR1 is LNHDA and CDR2 is SQIVND (reference sequence). The CDR3 is 16 amino acids. With 1 base removed from V and 3 bases from J, the gap between germline ends came to 13 bases. In DNA, the CDR3 is TGTGCCAGTAGTATAGGACAGTACGTGGTCAATCAGCCCCAGCATTTT. Translated, it gives CASSIGQYVVNQPQHF.

This clonotype appeared many times. This chain joins TRBV19 and TRBJ1-5; the D gene is possibly TRBD1 (5 bases). The germline gives CDR1 LNHDA, CDR2 SQIVND (reference sequence). This CDR3 region has 13 residues. Trimming removed 8 bases from V and 2 bases from J, with 10 bases in between. CDR3 DNA sequence: TGTGCCAGTGATAGGGGTGGCAATCAGCCCCAGCATTTT. Amino acid sequence: CASDRGGNQPQHF. The entire variable domain, with the rest obtained from reference TRBV19 and TRBJ1-5, is as follows: DGGITQSPKYLFRKEGQNVTLSCEQNLNHDAMYWYRQDPGQGLRLIYYSQIVNDFQKGDIAEGYSVSREKKESFPLTVTSAQKNPTAFYLCASDRGGNQPQHFGDGTRLSIL.

In this sample, this clonotype turned up a few times. The V gene is TRBV29-1, the J gene TRBJ2-7; D not certain. CDR3 length equals 15 residues. Germline loops: CDR1 SQVTM, CDR2 ANQGSEA. V lost 1 base, J lost 3 bases, and 16 bases lay in between. The CDR3, as DNA: TGCAGCGTTGAAGGACTCGGATCCCCGAGCTACGAGCAGTACTTC. It yields the protein CSVEGLGSPSYEQYF.

This clonotype was recorded a few times. The chain employs TRBV7-9 and TRBJ2-7; 9 bases line up with TRBD1. Germline-derived CDR1 and CDR2 are SEHNR and FQNEAQ (reference sequence). V lost 5 bases and J lost 5; bases outside the gene matches: 7. The CDR3 consists of 14 residues. CDR3 sequence: CASSHRNRGHEQYF. The CDR3 nucleotides read TGTGCCAGCAGCCACCGGAACAGGGGGCACGAGCAGTACTTC.

The chain carries TRBV20-1 and TRBJ1-1, with a tentative D call TRBD1 (5 bases). V was shortened by 3 bases and J by 0 bases, with 17 bases between the two germline ends. Germline CDR1 DFQATT, CDR2 SNEGSKA (reference sequence). The CDR3 runs to 16 residues. The CDR3 spells CSARPPGLPMNTEAFF. The CDR3 DNA reads TGCAGTGCTAGGCCCCCGGGACTGCCTATGAACACTGAAGCTTTCTTT.

The chain links TRBV7-9 to TRBJ1-2; D is undetermined. The CDR3 is 14 residues long. The V end lost 5 bases, the J end lost 8 bases, and 18 bases lay between the germline ends. Per germline, CDR1 SEHNR and CDR2 FQNEAQ (reference sequence). This chain's CDR3 is CASSTRDHREGYTF. In DNA, the CDR3 is TGTGCCAGCAGCACAAGGGATCACCGAGAGGGCTACACCTTC.

This clonotype was counted ten times or more. The genes are TRBV12-3 or TRBV12-4 and TRBJ2-2, with a possible D match to TRBD1 (5 bases). Trimming shortened V by 4 bases and J by 3 bases, and 6 bases separated the two germline ends. This CDR3 has 13 residues. The CDR3 coding sequence is TGTGCCAGCAGTTCACAGGACACCGGGGAGCTGTTTTTT. Protein sequence: CASSSQDTGELFF.

The gene calls are TRBV10-3 and TRBJ2-7; TRBD1 matches at 10 bases. Germline CDR1 ENHRY, CDR2 SYGVKD. The CDR3 has 14 residues. J gave up 2 bases and V 11 bases, and 9 bases lay outside the gene matches. CDR3 protein: CAVLGGTGAYEQYF. The CDR3 coding sequence is TGTGCCGTATTAGGCGGGACAGGGGCCTACGAGCAGTACTTC.

V is TRBV3-1 and J is TRBJ2-2; D call uncertain. The length of the CDR3 is 14 residues. Germline V gene lookup returns CDR1 LGHDT and CDR2 YNNKEL (reference sequence). The germline V and J ends were trimmed by 0 bases and 3 bases, with 5 bases remaining between them. CDR3 region: CASSQDYYTGELFF. The CDR3 nucleotides are TGTGCCAGCAGCCAAGACTATTACACCGGGGAGCTGTTTTTT.

The chain uses TRBV20-1 and TRBJ1-6; maybe TRBD1 (6 bases). Per germline, CDR1 DFQATT and CDR2 SNEGSKA (reference sequence). Trimming left V 0 bases short and J 7 bases short, with 19 bases between. This CDR3 is built from 17 residues. The CDR3 nucleotides read TGCAGTGCTAGAGACCCCTTAACAGGGAGAATCAATTCACCCCTCCACTTT. Amino acids: CSARDPLTGRINSPLHF.

This clonotype came up many times. The V gene is TRBV6-5, the J gene TRBJ1-2; D is unresolved. Looked up from germline, CDR1 is MNHEY and CDR2 is SVGAGI. The V end lost 5 bases, the J end lost 4 bases, and 23 bases lay between the germline ends. The CDR3 has 17 amino acids. CDR3 residues: CASSVGRLPTASYGYTF. CDR3 sequence (DNA): TGTGCCAGCAGTGTCGGACGTCTACCGACGGCAAGCTATGGCTACACCTTC.

This sequence joins TRBV7-6 and TRBJ2-2, with no clear D. V was shortened by 0 bases and J by 11 bases, with 19 bases between the two germline ends. Germline-derived CDR1 and CDR2 are SGHVS and FNYEAQ. This CDR3 spans 16 amino acids. The CDR3 loop is CASSLAAATNNGELFF. The CDR3 DNA is TGTGCCAGCAGCTTAGCGGCGGCTACGAACAACGGAGAGCTGTTTTTT.

This chain connects TRBV7-2 to TRBJ1-1; the D is unclear. Germline CDR1 and CDR2: SGHTA and FQGNSA. The CDR3 is 17 amino acids. V was clipped by 5 bases and J by 10 bases, with 29 bases between them. The chain's CDR3 is CASSERIGNPPQGGAFF. The CDR3 DNA sequence: TGTGCCAGCAGCGAACGGATAGGGAATCCACCCCAAGGTGGAGCTTTCTTT. The full variable domain, completed using reference TRBV7-2 and TRBJ1-1, is GAGVSQSPSNKVTEKGKDVELRCDPISGHTALYWYRQSLGQGLEFLIYFQGNSAPDKSGLPSDRFSAERTGGSVSTLTIQRTQQEDSAVYLCASSERIGNPPQGGAFFGQGTRLTVV.

The chain couples TRBV7-9 to TRBJ1-4; possible D gene TRBD1, 6 bases. The CDR3 spans 16 residues. V shed 1 base and J shed 1 base, with 10 bases lying between them. The germline gives CDR1 SEHNR, CDR2 FQNEAQ (reference sequence). Written as DNA, the CDR3 is TGTGCCAGCAGCTTAGAGCTGACAGGAACTAATGAAAAACTGTTTTTT. Translated, it gives CASSLELTGTNEKLFF.

The chain uses TRBV2 and TRBJ2-7; possible D gene TRBD1, 6 bases. Germline CDR1 and CDR2: SNHLY and FYNNEI. The CDR3 has 16 amino acids. Deletions cut 6 bases from V and 0 bases from J, with 18 bases between. The CDR3 bases are TGTGCCAGCAGCGAAAGGGGGTTTGGGAGCTCCTACGAGCAGTACTTC. Translation gives CASSERGFGSSYEQYF. The full variable domain, rest sourced from reference TRBV2 and TRBJ2-7, is EPEVTQTPSHQVTQMGQEVILRCVPISNHLYFYWYRQILGQKVEFLVSFYNNEISEKSEIFDDQFSVERPDGSNFTLKIRSTKLEDSAMYFCASSERGFGSSYEQYFGPGTRLTVT.